This passage covers 24 T cell receptor beta chains from one sample sequenced in a study of blood T cells in healthy people across ages. Through a sample-barcoded 5' primer and a J-beta primer mix, a second PCR was run for about 6 to 11 cycles. TCRdb re-called the 5' RACE reads through MiXCR, storing one row per CDR3 protein. Here the sample spans roughly 800,000 distinct CDR3 sequences, more than 45% being singletons. Source material: blood. The receptors come from a man between 25 and 39 years old in good health.

The chain recombines TRBV6-1 with TRBJ2-5; either TRBD1 or TRBD2 may fit D (5 bases each). The J call may be wrong; the DNA end is better matched by TRBJ2-7. This CDR3 contains 15 residues. Germline V gene lookup returns CDR1 MNHNS and CDR2 SASEGT. The CDR3 region is CASSELGVSNYEQYF. CDR3 coding DNA: TGTGCCAGCAGTGAACTGGGGGTCTCAAACTACGAGCAGTACTTC.

This sequence joins TRBV20-1 and TRBJ2-5; 10 positions agree with TRBD2. The CDR3 extends over 15 amino acids. Germline V gene data show CDR1 as DFQATT and CDR2 as SNEGSKA (reference sequence). With V trimmed by 2 bases and J by 11 bases, 14 bases remained unmatched. CDR3 nucleotides: TGCAGTGCTAGACCAACTAGCGGGATCACCTACGGGCAGTACTTC. Its translation: CSARPTSGITYGQYF.

As for this clonotype: Since the CDR3 does not end with the conserved phenylalanine or tryptophan, this likely comes from a read error. The CDR3 is CASSQDDASGVYEQYS. CDR3 in DNA: TGCGCCAGCAGCCAAGACGATGCTAGCGGCGTCTACGAGCAGTACTCC. The V call is TRBV4-3, the J call TRBJ2-5; TRBD2 aligns across 7 bases. The J call is in doubt because the DNA end fits TRBJ2-7 better. The CDR3 consists of 16 residues. Germline CDR1 LGHNA, CDR2 YSLEER.

The genes are TRBV12-3 or TRBV12-4 and TRBJ1-6; D may be TRBD1 (5 bases). Trimming removed 3 bases from V and 8 bases from J, with 11 bases in between. The CDR3 consists of 14 residues. The CDR3, as DNA: TGTGCCAGCAGTTTGGGGCAGCTCCATTCACCCCTCCACTTT. Translating it yields CASSLGQLHSPLHF.

The CDR3 loop is CASSYTSGRALAVEQFF. As DNA, the CDR3 is TGTGCCAGCAGCTACACTAGCGGGAGGGCTTTAGCGGTTGAGCAGTTCTTC. The rearrangement uses TRBV11-2 and TRBJ2-1; TRBD2 aligns across 13 bases. This CDR3 spans 17 amino acids. Germline CDR1 SGHAT, CDR2 FQNNGV. V trimming: 4 bases; J trimming: 9 bases; junction bases outside the gene matches: 12.

With regard to this clonotype: The conserved final phenylalanine or tryptophan is absent from the CDR3, which likely points to a read error. The rearrangement joins TRBV7-9 to TRBJ1-1; D unresolved. Trimming stripped 4 bases from V and 2 bases from J, with 14 bases between. Germline V gene sequence: CDR1 SEHNR, CDR2 FQNEAQ (reference sequence). The CDR3 runs 15 residues. The CDR3 DNA reads TGTGCCAGCAGCTCCCCGACCGAACCCAACACTGAAGCTTTCGTT. Translated: CASSSPTEPNTEAFV.

This chain links TRBV12-3 or TRBV12-4 with TRBJ2-1, with 10 bases matching TRBD2. V lost 5 bases and J lost 3; bases outside the gene matches: 7. The CDR3 extends over 16 amino acids. CDR3: CASSTRTSGHYNEQFF. Here the CDR3 DNA reads TGTGCCAGCAGTACCAGGACTAGCGGACACTACAATGAGCAGTTCTTC.

The genes are TRBV29-1 and TRBJ2-1; D gene ambiguous. The DNA end is a closer match to TRBJ2-7, so the J assignment may be wrong. The germline CDR1 and CDR2 sequences are SQVTM and ANQGSEA. The CDR3 consists of 11 residues. CDR3 in amino acids: CSVDPYNEQYF. For the CDR3, the DNA is TGCAGCGTTGACCCTTACAATGAGCAGTACTTC.

This chain links TRBV7-9 with TRBJ2-1; 9 bases line up with TRBD1. The CDR3 runs to 16 residues. Germline assignment: CDR1 SEHNR and CDR2 FQNEAQ (reference sequence). The trim removed 7 bases at V and 5 bases at J, leaving 12 bases unmatched. This CDR3 is CASTSSGTGTNNEQFF. The CDR3 region has the DNA TGTGCCAGCACCTCCTCCGGGACAGGGACAAACAATGAGCAGTTCTTC.

This chain connects TRBV18 to TRBJ2-4, with no clear D. The J call may be wrong; the DNA end is better matched by TRBJ2-7. This CDR3 spans 13 amino acids. CDR1 and CDR2 (germline): KGHSH, LQKENI. CDR3: CASAATINYEQYF. The CDR3 nucleotides read TGTGCCAGCGCAGCTACGATAAACTACGAGCAGTACTTC.

The rearrangement joins TRBV7-9 to TRBJ1-1; D is possibly TRBD1 (5 bases). The CDR3 has 11 residues. The V end lost 5 bases, the J end lost 8 bases, and 9 bases lay between the germline ends. Germline V gene lookup returns CDR1 SEHNR and CDR2 FQNEAQ (reference sequence). For the CDR3, the DNA is TGTGCCAGCAGCCGGGACGTCGAAGCTTTCTTT. This codes for CASSRDVEAFF.

The rearrangement links TRBV6-6 to TRBJ1-2; 11 nucleotides match TRBD1. The germline CDR1 and CDR2 sequences are MNHNY and SVGAGI (reference sequence). The CDR3 length is 16 residues. The V and J ends lost 4 bases and 7 bases, in that order; junction bases with no gene match: 11. The CDR3 loop is CASSLAAPGQGVGYTF. The DNA of the CDR3 is TGTGCCAGCAGTTTGGCCGCTCCGGGACAGGGGGTTGGCTACACCTTC.

The rearrangement links TRBV20-1 to TRBJ2-7; D gene uncertain. V lost 5 bases and J lost 7, with 15 bases in between. The CDR3 has 12 amino acids. Germline CDR1 DFQATT, CDR2 SNEGSKA (reference sequence). The CDR3 protein is CSADLPSLEQYF. The CDR3 DNA follows: TGCAGTGCTGATCTCCCTTCCTTGGAGCAGTACTTC.

J is TRBJ1-2 and V is TRBV3-1; no definite D call. With 3 bases removed from V and 5 bases from J, the gap between germline ends came to 19 bases. Germline values: CDR1 LGHDT, CDR2 YNNKEL (reference sequence). The CDR3 contains 16 residues. In nucleotides, the CDR3 is TGTGCCAGCAGCCAGAGACCTACAGACTCGGGGTATGGCTACACCTTC. Translated, it gives CASSQRPTDSGYGYTF.

This clonotype has a handful of counts. J is TRBJ2-7 and V is TRBV7-2; 13 bases match TRBD2. From germline, CDR1 is SGHTA and CDR2 FQGNSA. Trimming cost V 6 bases and J 2 bases; bases outside gene matches: 7. This CDR3 has 16 amino acids. The CDR3 here is CASRNSGTSGAYEQYF. CDR3 coding DNA: TGTGCCAGCAGAAATAGTGGGACTAGCGGGGCCTACGAGCAGTACTTC.

The chain recombines TRBV5-1 with TRBJ2-3, with D unresolved. With 8 bases removed from V and 0 bases from J, the gap between germline ends came to 10 bases. Germline assignment: CDR1 SGHRS and CDR2 YFSETQ. This CDR3 contains 13 residues. This chain's CDR3 is CASAFASTDTQYF. In DNA, the CDR3 is TGCGCCAGTGCGTTTGCTAGCACAGATACGCAGTATTTT.

This chain connects TRBV29-1 to TRBJ2-1, with a tentative D call TRBD2 (6 bases). Trimming took off 6 bases at V and 4 bases at J, with 16 bases between the two ends. The CDR3 consists of 14 residues. Germline V gene data show CDR1 as SQVTM and CDR2 as ANQGSEA. DNA of the CDR3: TGCAGCGTCTATGCCCCGGGGGTATACAATGAGCAGTTCTTC. Residues: CSVYAPGVYNEQFF.

The V and J genes are TRBV4-3 and TRBJ2-4; either TRBD1 or TRBD2 may fit D (5 bases each). Germline CDR1 reads LGHNA; CDR2 reads YSLEER. The CDR3 contains 18 residues. The ends were cut back, 0 bases at V and 4 bases at J, with 19 bases in the middle. The CDR3 DNA sequence: TGCGCCAGCAGCCAAGATCAGGGCACAGGAGGATGGAAAAACATTCAGTACTTC. Its protein is CASSQDQGTGGWKNIQYF.

This clonotype showed up just a few times. J is TRBJ1-6 and V is TRBV20-1; no definite D call. CDR1 and CDR2 (germline): DFQATT, SNEGSKA (reference sequence). Trimming removed 0 bases at V and 9 bases at J, with 15 bases between. The CDR3 has 15 amino acids. The CDR3 reads CSARESMGARSPLHF. In DNA form, the CDR3 reads TGCAGTGCTAGAGAAAGCATGGGAGCGCGTTCACCCCTCCACTTT.

The chain joins TRBV6-2 or TRBV6-3 to TRBJ1-1; D may be TRBD1 (6 bases). This CDR3 is 15 amino acids long. Trimming took off 4 bases at V and 2 bases at J, with 14 bases between the two ends. Germline CDR1 reads MNHEY; CDR2 reads SVGEGT. The DNA of the CDR3 is TGTGCCAGCAGTTCCAGAGACAGGCCCAACACTGAAGCTTTCTTT. This encodes CASSSRDRPNTEAFF.

The CDR3 DNA reads as TGTGCCAGCAGTATCTCGGGGGGGGACACAGATACGCAGTATTTT. Translating it yields CASSISGGDTDTQYF. V gene TRBV12-3 or TRBV12-4 combines with J gene TRBJ2-3; 8 positions match TRBD2. The ends lost 5 bases at V and 2 bases at J; junction bases unmatched: 6. The CDR3 runs 15 residues.

The J gene is TRBJ2-1, the V gene TRBV2, with D unresolved. The CDR3 consists of 15 residues. Trimming cost V 2 bases and J 3 bases, with 11 bases left between them. Germline CDR1 reads SNHLY; CDR2 reads FYNNEI. The CDR3: CASSERGNNYNEQFF. CDR3 sequence (DNA): TGTGCCAGCAGTGAACGTGGAAACAACTACAATGAGCAGTTCTTC.

This chain joins TRBV12-3 or TRBV12-4 and TRBJ2-3; D may be TRBD1 (5 bases). The CDR3 is made up of 15 amino acids. Trimming shortened V by 5 bases and J by 5 bases, and 17 bases separated the two germline ends. The CDR3 spells CASSADSPSGDTQYF. DNA for the CDR3: TGTGCCAGCAGTGCCGACAGTCCCTCTGGAGATACGCAGTATTTT.

This clonotype was observed a few times. This rearrangement joins TRBV7-9 to TRBJ2-4; D is perhaps TRBD2 (7 bases). Germline-derived CDR1 and CDR2 are SEHNR and FQNEAQ (reference sequence). The CDR3 totals 14 residues. Between the trimmed V and J ends, which lost 7 bases and 10 bases, there was a span of 20 bases. The CDR3: CASTPAGAGEIQYF. The DNA of the CDR3 is TGTGCCAGCACTCCCGCGGGGGCAGGGGAAATTCAGTACTTC.